One sample yielded the 30 T cell receptor beta chains listed below, sequenced in a study of blood T cells in healthy people across ages. Sample-barcoded 5' priming and a J-beta primer mix drove a second PCR of about 6 to 11 cycles. TCRdb re-called the 5' RACE reads through MiXCR, storing one row per CDR3 protein. The table records 1.5 million to 2 million distinct CDR3 sequences, roughly 49% of them present only once. Sequenced sample: blood. These TCRs come from a woman between 35 and 50 years old in good health.

This chain uses TRBV7-2 with TRBJ1-2; D possibly corresponds to TRBD1 (5 bases). Germline V gene lookup returns CDR1 SGHTA and CDR2 FQGNSA. Trimming shortened V by 1 base and J by 6 bases, and 18 bases separated the two germline ends. The CDR3 runs to 16 residues. The CDR3 sequence is CASSLEVRTGHNGYTF. The CDR3 region has the DNA TGTGCCAGCAGCTTAGAGGTCCGCACAGGTCATAATGGCTACACCTTC.

This clonotype showed up just a few times. The CDR3 bases are TGTGCCAGCAGCCCACTGGGCCTAGCCAAAAACATTCAGTACTTC. Translation: CASSPLGLAKNIQYF. The J gene is TRBJ2-4, the V gene TRBV2; D gene uncertain. There are 15 residues in the CDR3. Germline-derived CDR1 and CDR2 are SNHLY and FYNNEI. The V gene lost 6 bases and the J gene lost 0 bases, with 12 bases spanning the gap.

The chain uses TRBV4-2 and TRBJ1-3, with 8 nucleotides matching TRBD1. The germline V gene has CDR1 LGHNA and CDR2 YNFKEQ. V was pared by 0 bases and J by 2 bases, with 0 bases of the junction left unmatched. The CDR3 consists of 15 residues. The CDR3 bases are TGTGCCAGCAGCCAAGACAGGGGGCCTGGAAACACCATATATTTT. Residues: CASSQDRGPGNTIYF.

The chain uses TRBV9 and TRBJ2-3, with 7 positions matching TRBD2. V was pared by 3 bases and J by 2 bases, with 0 bases of the junction left unmatched. The CDR3 is 13 residues long. Germline V lookup: CDR1 SGDLS, CDR2 YYNGEE. The CDR3 loop is CASSGDYTDTQYF. CDR3 nucleotide sequence: TGTGCCAGCAGCGGGGACTACACAGATACGCAGTATTTT.

This clonotype has just a few counts. The chain employs TRBV7-2 and TRBJ1-2, with D tentatively TRBD1 (5 bases). The V end was cut by 1 base, the J end by 8 bases, with 26 bases between. Germline V gives CDR1 SGHTA, CDR2 FQGNSA. The CDR3 has 18 amino acids. CDR3 sequence: CASSLDGWGSQGTRGYTF. The CDR3 DNA sequence: TGTGCCAGCAGCTTAGATGGCTGGGGGAGCCAGGGAACCAGGGGCTACACCTTC. The variable domain in full, completed from reference TRBV7-2 and TRBJ1-2, reads GAGVSQSPSNKVTEKGKDVELRCDPISGHTALYWYRQSLGQGLEFLIYFQGNSAPDKSGLPSDRFSAERTGGSVSTLTIQRTQQEDSAVYLCASSLDGWGSQGTRGYTFGSGTRLTVV.

This clonotype was detected a few times. The chain carries TRBV20-1 and TRBJ2-5, with unresolved D. Between the trimmed V and J ends, which lost 0 bases and 2 bases, there was a span of 10 bases. The CDR3 sequence is 14 residues long. In germline, CDR1 is DFQATT, CDR2 SNEGSKA (reference sequence). The CDR3 protein is CSARELDVQETQYF. The CDR3 DNA reads TGCAGTGCTAGAGAGCTAGATGTTCAAGAGACCCAGTACTTC.

This clonotype has just a few counts. The CDR3 is CASSAGHRVTDTQYF. The CDR3 DNA reads TGTGCCAGCAGCGCTGGTCACAGGGTCACAGATACGCAGTATTTT. The gene calls are TRBV9 and TRBJ2-3, with D tentatively TRBD1 (6 bases). Germline lookup yields CDR1 SGDLS and CDR2 YYNGEE. V shed 3 bases and J shed 2 bases, with 13 bases lying between them. CDR3 length: 15 residues.

V is TRBV7-9 and J is TRBJ2-5; D gene uncertain. V gave up 2 bases and J gave up 4 bases, with 11 bases separating them. Germline loops: CDR1 SEHNR, CDR2 FQNEAQ (reference sequence). CDR3 length: 14 residues. The CDR3 loop reads CASSLRIGLETQYF. CDR3 nucleotide sequence: TGTGCCAGCAGCTTAAGGATTGGGCTAGAGACCCAGTACTTC.

This clonotype was counted only a few times. V and J are TRBV7-9 and TRBJ2-5, with a tentative D call TRBD2 (5 bases). Germline V gene sequence: CDR1 SEHNR, CDR2 FQNEAQ (reference sequence). Trimming left V 5 bases short and J 4 bases short, with 17 bases between. CDR3 size: 15 residues. The CDR3 region is CASSRTVRVGETQYF. CDR3 nucleotides: TGTGCCAGCAGCCGGACCGTGAGGGTAGGAGAGACCCAGTACTTC.

A few counts support this clonotype. V usage is TRBV7-2 and J usage is TRBJ2-1, with 7 bases matching TRBD2. Trimming removed 1 base from V and 5 bases from J; junction bases left unmatched: 5. The CDR3 is 15 amino acids. Per germline, CDR1 SGHTA and CDR2 FQGNSA. The CDR3 region has the DNA TGTGCCAGCAGCTTAGTCGAGCGGGGAAACAATGAGCAGTTCTTC. This sequence encodes CASSLVERGNNEQFF.

This sequence joins TRBV20-1 and TRBJ2-3; 7 bases are shared with TRBD1. Germline values: CDR1 DFQATT, CDR2 SNEGSKA (reference sequence). This CDR3 spans 15 amino acids. J was trimmed by 3 bases and V by 6 bases; bases with no gene match: 12. The CDR3 is CSAPPMTGRTDTQYF. The CDR3 DNA is TGCAGTGCCCCACCAATGACAGGGCGTACAGATACGCAGTATTTT.

The chain couples TRBV2 to TRBJ1-5; 8 positions agree with TRBD1. The CDR3 loop spans 18 amino acids. Germline V CDR1 and CDR2: SNHLY, FYNNEI. V dropped 2 bases and J dropped 0; count of bases not matched to a gene: 9. CDR3 nucleotide sequence: TGTGCCAGCAGTGAAATAGGACAGGGTGCTTATAGCAATCAGCCCCAGCATTTT. It yields the protein CASSEIGQGAYSNQPQHF.

The chain couples TRBV7-8 to TRBJ1-4; 9 bases agree with TRBD1. This CDR3 is 15 amino acids long. The V and J ends lost 1 base and 7 bases, in that order; junction bases with no gene match: 4. The germline CDR1 and CDR2 sequences are SGHVS and FQNEAQ. The CDR3 reads CASSLDRGQGEKLFF. CDR3 nucleotides: TGTGCCAGCAGCTTAGACAGGGGGCAAGGTGAAAAACTGTTTTTT.

The CDR3 sequence: CASSLRKGCGYTF. CDR3 bases: TGTGCCAGCAGTCTCCGCAAGGGGTGCGGCTACACCTTC. This rearrangement joins TRBV12-3 or TRBV12-4 to TRBJ1-2; tentative D call: TRBD1 (5 bases). CDR3 length equals 13 residues. Trimming removed 5 bases at V and 8 bases at J, with 15 bases between.

The V and J genes are TRBV7-9 and TRBJ2-1; the match to TRBD2 covers 11 bases. Germline trimming cut 5 bases from V and 3 bases from J; bases unmatched to any gene: 15. Germline assignment: CDR1 SEHNR and CDR2 FQNEAQ (reference sequence). CDR3 size: 19 residues. As DNA, the CDR3 is TGTGCCAGCAGCCAACCCCCCGAGACTAGCGGGGCTCGCTACAATGAGCAGTTCTTC. Protein product: CASSQPPETSGARYNEQFF.

J is TRBJ1-2 and V is TRBV12-3 or TRBV12-4; no clear D. CDR3 length: 14 amino acids. V lost 6 bases and J lost 5, with 16 bases in between. CDR3 protein: CASSSLLLQYGYTF. CDR3 DNA sequence: TGTGCCAGCAGCTCTCTCTTATTACAATATGGCTACACCTTC.

As for this clonotype: The junction differs from germline at one of its ends, possibly a read error. The V call is TRBV7-2, the J call TRBJ2-3; 12 bases line up with TRBD2. Per germline, CDR1 SGHTA and CDR2 FQGNSA. The CDR3 sequence is 17 residues long. CDR3 in amino acids: CASSMTSGGISTDTQYF. CDR3 bases: TGTGCCAGCAGCATGACTAGCGGGGGAATAAGCACGGATACGCAGTATTTT. Drawing the rest from reference TRBV7-2 and TRBJ2-3, the complete variable domain is GAGVSQSPSNKVTEKGKDVELRCDPISGHTALYWYRQSLGQGLEFLIYFQGNSAPDKSGLPSDRFSAERTGGSVSTLTIQRTQQEDSAVYLCASSMTSGGISTDTQYFGPGTRLTVL.

This clonotype was seen more than once but under ten times. The chain links TRBV4-2 to TRBJ1-1, with 8 bases matching TRBD1. Trimming removed 0 bases from V and 1 base from J; junction bases left unmatched: 4. Germline-derived CDR1 and CDR2 are LGHNA and YNFKEQ. The CDR3 length is 16 residues. For the CDR3, the DNA is TGTGCCAGCAGCCAAGATCCGGACAGGGAGAACACTGAAGCTTTCTTT. Translated: CASSQDPDRENTEAFF.

The V gene is TRBV20-1, the J gene TRBJ2-5, with 13 bases identical to TRBD2. The CDR3 is 14 residues long. Germline-derived CDR1 and CDR2 are DFQATT and SNEGSKA (reference sequence). The V segment lost 5 bases and the J segment 4 bases; nucleotides outside the gene matches: 4. The CDR3 DNA is TGCAGTGCTCCTACTAGCGGGGGGGGAGAGACCCAGTACTTC. Translation: CSAPTSGGGETQYF.

This clonotype was seen only a few times. J is TRBJ2-5 and V is TRBV20-1; D not resolved. The CDR3 is 13 amino acids. In germline, CDR1 is DFQATT, CDR2 SNEGSKA (reference sequence). Trimming took 3 bases from V and 2 from J, leaving 10 bases between them. CDR3 protein: CSARGRRQETQYF. The DNA for the CDR3 is TGCAGTGCTAGGGGCCGGAGACAAGAGACCCAGTACTTC.

The chain employs TRBV27 and TRBJ2-7; D is uncertain. Germline V gene data show CDR1 as MNHEY and CDR2 as SMNVEV (reference sequence). The CDR3 length is 14 residues. V was pared by 0 bases and J by 1 base, with 7 bases between. Written as DNA, the CDR3 is TGTGCCAGCAGTTTATCTCGTATGTCCTACGAGCAGTACTTC. It encodes CASSLSRMSYEQYF.

This clonotype was counted between two and nine times. The chain recombines TRBV6-2 or TRBV6-3 with TRBJ2-3; D is uncertain. Trimming took 5 bases from V and 6 from J, leaving 6 bases between them. This CDR3 region has 11 residues. Germline CDR1 MNHEY, CDR2 SVGEGT. The CDR3 sequence is CASSKADTQYF. The CDR3 DNA reads as TGTGCCAGCAGTAAGGCGGATACGCAGTATTTT.

The chain joins TRBV10-3 to TRBJ2-3; TRBD2 matches at 11 bases. Per the germline V gene, CDR1 is ENHRY and CDR2 is SYGVKD. With 8 bases clipped from V and 3 bases from J, the junction kept 10 bases outside the gene matches. There are 16 residues in the CDR3. CDR3 region: CAIERPSGGSTDTQYF. The CDR3 DNA reads TGTGCCATCGAAAGGCCTAGCGGGGGGTCTACAGATACGCAGTATTTT.

The sample holds a few counts of this clonotype. The chain has TRBV3-1 and TRBJ2-1, with 14 positions matching TRBD2. Trimming removed 4 bases from V and 5 bases from J; junction bases left unmatched: 7. Germline CDR1 LGHDT, CDR2 YNNKEL (reference sequence). The CDR3 covers 17 residues. Here the CDR3 DNA reads TGTGCCAGCAGCCGACGACTAGCGGGGGGGCTTCACAATGAGCAGTTCTTC. Amino acids: CASSRRLAGGLHNEQFF.

V gene TRBV2 combines with J gene TRBJ2-3; D gene uncertain. This CDR3 has 11 amino acids. Trimming stripped 9 bases from V and 5 bases from J, with 9 bases between. Germline lookup yields CDR1 SNHLY and CDR2 FYNNEI. DNA for the CDR3: TGTGCCAGTAATTTCGGAGATACGCAGTATTTT. Encoded protein: CASNFGDTQYF.

The V call is TRBV7-9, the J call TRBJ2-4, with TRBD1 matching 9 bases. The CDR3 is made up of 16 amino acids. The germline CDR1 and CDR2 sequences are SEHNR and FQNEAQ (reference sequence). V dropped 5 bases and J dropped 9; count of bases not matched to a gene: 14. As DNA, the CDR3 is TGTGCCAGCAGCAGAGATCCGGGACAGGGCTCTTCCATTCAGTACTTC. This sequence encodes CASSRDPGQGSSIQYF. The whole variable domain, remainder taken from reference TRBV7-9 and TRBJ2-4, is DTGVSQNPRHKITKRGQNVTFRCDPISEHNRLYWYRQTLGQGPEFLTYFQNEAQLEKSRLLSDRFSAERPKGSFSTLEIQRTEQGDSAMYLCASSRDPGQGSSIQYFGAGTRLSVL.

The CDR3 sequence is CASSLTSGSDEQFF. DNA for the CDR3: TGTGCCAGCAGTTTAACATCAGGGTCCGATGAGCAGTTCTTC. This rearrangement joins TRBV28 to TRBJ2-1; D is possibly TRBD1 (5 bases). V was clipped by 2 bases and J by 8 bases, with 13 bases between them. The germline V gene encodes CDR1 MDHEN and CDR2 SYDVKM. The CDR3 runs 14 residues. Full variable domain (missing parts from reference TRBV28 and TRBJ2-1): DVKVTQSSRYLVKRTGEKVFLECVQDMDHENMFWYRQDPGLGLRLIYFSYDVKMKEKGDIPEGYSVSREKKERFSLILESASTNQTSMYLCASSLTSGSDEQFFGPGTRLTVL.

The J gene is TRBJ1-6, the V gene TRBV7-2; 9 bases map to TRBD1. Germline V gene data show CDR1 as SGHTA and CDR2 as FQGNSA. Trimming took 5 bases from V and 10 from J; bases not matched to a gene: 6. The CDR3 has 14 amino acids. In DNA form, the CDR3 reads TGTGCCAGCAGCCCGGACAGGGGATCATCACCCCTCCACTTT. Protein sequence: CASSPDRGSSPLHF.

This chain uses TRBV4-2 with TRBJ2-2; 7 positions match TRBD1. The trim removed 3 bases at V and 6 bases at J, leaving 1 base unmatched. The CDR3 is 13 amino acids. The germline CDR1 and CDR2 sequences are LGHNA and YNFKEQ. In DNA form, the CDR3 reads TGTGCCAGCAGCCATGACAGGGCCGGGGAGCTGTTTTTT. The encoded protein is CASSHDRAGELFF.

The rearrangement joins TRBV6-2 or TRBV6-3 to TRBJ1-6; 10 nucleotides agree with TRBD1. The CDR3 is 14 amino acids. Germline CDR1 reads MNHEY; CDR2 reads SVGEGT. Unmatched junction bases numbered 3, after V lost 6 bases and J lost 7 bases. The CDR3 coding sequence is TGTGCCAGCAGGGGACAGGGGCAAAATTCACCCCTCCACTTT. Its translation: CASRGQGQNSPLHF.